The 2 T cell receptor beta chains below all came from one sample that was sequenced in a study of T cells in Graves' hyperthyroidism and ophthalmopathy. Amplified TCR beta CDR3 regions derived from RNA transcripts. The primer set for the first-round RT-PCR of the TCR CDR3 was HTBI. MiXCR was run by TCRdb on the multiplex PCR reads, yielding one entry per CDR3 protein. The sample lists 300,000 to 450,000 distinct CDR3 sequences, about 14% occurring once. The sequenced sample was blood. These receptor sequences come from a woman younger than 45 with Graves' ophthalmopathy.

This clonotype was seen ten or more times. The gene calls are TRBV3-1 and TRBJ1-1; D perhaps matches TRBD1 (6 bases). From germline, CDR1 is LGHDT and CDR2 YNNKEL (reference sequence). V was shortened by 4 bases and J by 0 bases, with 9 bases between the two germline ends. CDR3 size: 14 residues. CDR3 protein: CASSRTALNTEAFF. CDR3 nucleotides: TGTGCCAGCAGCCGGACAGCTTTGAACACTGAAGCTTTCTTT. The whole variable domain, filled in from reference TRBV3-1 and TRBJ1-1, reads DTAVSQTPKYLVTQMGNDKSIKCEQNLGHDTMYWYKQDSKKFLKIMFSYNNKELIINETVPNRFSPKSPDKAHLNLHINSLELGDSAVYFCASSRTALNTEAFFGQGTRLTVV.

The chain carries TRBV4-2 and TRBJ1-3; D is unclear. The CDR3 extends over 16 amino acids. The germline V and J ends were trimmed by 1 base and 1 base, with 11 bases remaining between them. Looked up from germline, CDR1 is LGHNA and CDR2 is YNFKEQ. CDR3 in amino acids: CASSQARWKSGNTIYF. The CDR3 DNA reads as TGTGCCAGCAGCCAAGCTCGATGGAAATCTGGAAACACCATATATTTT.